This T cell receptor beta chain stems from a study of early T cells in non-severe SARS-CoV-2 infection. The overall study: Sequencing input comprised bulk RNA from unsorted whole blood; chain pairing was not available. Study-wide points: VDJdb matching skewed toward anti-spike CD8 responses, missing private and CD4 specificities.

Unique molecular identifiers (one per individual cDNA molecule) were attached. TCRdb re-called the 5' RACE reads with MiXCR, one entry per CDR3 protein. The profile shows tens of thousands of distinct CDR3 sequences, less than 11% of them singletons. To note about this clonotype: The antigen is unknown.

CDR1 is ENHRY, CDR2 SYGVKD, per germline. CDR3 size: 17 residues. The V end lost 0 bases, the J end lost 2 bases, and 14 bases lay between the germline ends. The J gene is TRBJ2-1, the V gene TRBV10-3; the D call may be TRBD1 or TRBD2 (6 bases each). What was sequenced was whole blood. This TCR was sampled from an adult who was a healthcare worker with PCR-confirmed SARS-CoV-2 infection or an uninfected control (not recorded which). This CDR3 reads CAISESGPGATYNEQFF. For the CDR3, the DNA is TGTGCCATCAGTGAGTCCGGACCGGGGGCTACCTACAATGAGCAGTTCTTC.